This TCR beta chain emerged from a study of blood T cell repertoires in COVID-19. Repertoires were generated with immunoSEQ multiplex PCR, while TCRdb's copy carries only in-frame clones and drops some. The data contain approximately 200,000 clones, about 88% of them singletons. CDR1 is SGHRS and CDR2 is YFSETQ in the germline V gene. V was pared by 7 bases and J by 5 bases, with 18 bases between. The CDR3 extends over 14 amino acids. This TCR came from a man between 70 and 80 years old with active or convalescent COVID-19. The genes are TRBV5-1 and TRBJ2-5; D possibly corresponds to TRBD2 (6 bases). Sequenced material: peripheral blood. CDR3 amino acids: CASSETRGRETQYF. The CDR3 bases are TGCGCCAGCTCCGAGACTAGGGGAAGGGAGACCCAGTACTTC.